These 13 T cell receptor beta chains came from one sample sequenced in a study of cytomegalovirus exposure and HLA in healthy donors. Researchers ran the PCR with 60 Vbeta and 13 Jbeta primers. Clones were sequenced by immunoSEQ multiplex PCR, and TCRdb holds only the in-frame ones, with some missing. The table shows fewer than 200,000 clones, with approximately 84% occurring only once. Sequencing was done on a sample of PBMCs. Receptors originate from a man aged 18-30 years in good health and CMV-seropositive.

The V and J genes are TRBV25-1 and TRBJ1-3; D remains unclear. The germline gives CDR1 MGHDK, CDR2 SYGVNS. V was cut by 4 bases and J by 0 bases, with 7 bases left in between. The CDR3 is 14 amino acids. DNA for the CDR3: TGTGCCAGCAGTGTTCCGAGCTCTGGAAACACCATATATTTT. Encoded protein: CASSVPSSGNTIYF.

The chain joins TRBV7-8 to TRBJ1-2; the D gene is possibly TRBD1 (5 bases). The CDR3 consists of 15 residues. Germline assignment: CDR1 SGHVS and CDR2 FQNEAQ. With 1 base removed from V and 6 bases from J, the gap between germline ends came to 15 bases. CDR3 in DNA: TGTGCCAGCAGCTTAGGGGAGGGGCGCCTTCATGGCTACACCTTC. Translation gives CASSLGEGRLHGYTF.

This clone was picked up one time. The gene calls are TRBV13 and TRBJ2-7; D not certain. V lost 4 bases and J 5 bases, leaving 12 bases between the germline ends. Looked up from germline, CDR1 is PRHDT and CDR2 is FYEKMQ (reference sequence). CDR3 size: 13 residues. The CDR3 reads CASSSASVDEQYF. CDR3 nucleotide sequence: TGTGCCAGCAGCTCCGCCTCGGTCGACGAGCAGTACTTC.

The V and J genes are TRBV7-2 and TRBJ2-7, with 8 bases lining up with TRBD2. Germline CDR1 reads SGHTA; CDR2 reads FQGNSA. Trimming took 3 bases from V and 4 from J; bases not matched to a gene: 14. This CDR3 comprises 17 residues. The CDR3 sequence: CASSFNLGLDPSYEQYF. CDR3 DNA sequence: TGTGCCAGCAGCTTTAATTTGGGACTAGACCCTAGTTACGAGCAGTACTTC.

V gene TRBV9 combines with J gene TRBJ2-7; TRBD1 matches 10 bases. Germline V gives CDR1 SGDLS, CDR2 YYNGEE. The CDR3 is 14 amino acids. The junction had 4 bases not matched to a gene; V was cut back by 2 bases and J by 5 bases. The chain's CDR3 is CASSVGTGANEQYF. The CDR3 nucleotides are TGTGCCAGCAGCGTCGGGACAGGGGCTAACGAGCAGTACTTC.

This CDR3 is CAWSVPVTASRETQYF. For the CDR3, the DNA is TGTGCCTGGAGTGTACCTGTGACTGCATCCCGAGAGACCCAGTACTTC. The chain employs TRBV30 and TRBJ2-5; D not certain. Per the germline V gene, CDR1 is GTSNPN and CDR2 is SVGIG (reference sequence). CDR3 length equals 16 residues. Trimming took off 0 bases at V and 4 bases at J, with 18 bases between the two ends.

The rearrangement links TRBV18 to TRBJ2-5; D is possibly TRBD2 (6 bases). Trimming cost V 6 bases and J 2 bases, with 10 bases left between them. CDR3 length equals 13 residues. From germline, CDR1 is KGHSH and CDR2 LQKENI. CDR3 residues: CASSWGEQETQYF. DNA of the CDR3: TGTGCCAGCTCGTGGGGGGAACAAGAGACCCAGTACTTC.

This chain uses TRBV10-3 with TRBJ2-1; D perhaps matches TRBD2 (6 bases). V gave up 3 bases and J gave up 12 bases, with 21 bases separating them. CDR1 ENHRY and CDR2 SYGVKD come from the germline V gene. The CDR3 extends over 15 amino acids. The CDR3 loop reads CAISDLSHGEDGQFF. CDR3 bases: TGTGCCATCAGTGACTTGTCTCACGGGGAGGATGGGCAGTTCTTC.

V is TRBV27 and J is TRBJ2-5; 9 bases map to TRBD1. The CDR3 is made up of 15 amino acids. The V and J ends lost 3 bases and 1 base, in that order; junction bases with no gene match: 3. The germline V gene has CDR1 MNHEY and CDR2 SMNVEV (reference sequence). The CDR3 spells CASSFYRGPQETQYF. The CDR3 nucleotides are TGTGCCAGCAGTTTTTACAGGGGGCCCCAAGAGACCCAGTACTTC.

The rearrangement uses TRBV29-1 and TRBJ1-4; 7 nucleotides align to TRBD1. Germline assignment: CDR1 SQVTM and CDR2 ANQGSEA. The V and J ends lost 1 base and 6 bases, in that order; junction bases with no gene match: 11. This CDR3 contains 16 residues. CDR3 loop: CSVEGPDRWIDEKLFF. The CDR3 DNA sequence: TGCAGCGTTGAAGGCCCGGACAGGTGGATTGATGAAAAACTGTTTTTT.

The chain recombines TRBV2 with TRBJ1-5; a possible D gene is TRBD1 (6 bases). V was shortened by 8 bases and J by 3 bases, with 14 bases between the two germline ends. Germline CDR1 and CDR2: SNHLY and FYNNEI. This CDR3 is 14 amino acids long. The CDR3 DNA reads TGTGCCAGCGCCGACAGGATGACCAATCAGCCCCAGCATTTT. Its translation is CASADRMTNQPQHF.

In DNA form, the CDR3 reads TGTGCCACCAGCAACATTCTAGACAGGGGAAAAGAAAAACTGTTTTTT. Amino acids: CATSNILDRGKEKLFF. The chain has TRBV15 and TRBJ1-4, with 8 bases that match TRBD1. There are 16 residues in the CDR3. CDR1 LNHNV and CDR2 YYDKDF come from the germline V gene (reference sequence). V lost 4 bases and J lost 8; bases outside the gene matches: 12.

About this clone itself: Other DNA sequences in the sample encode the same CDR3. This chain links TRBV6-5 with TRBJ1-1; a weak D match, TRBD1 (6 bases). V was pared by 6 bases and J by 5 bases, with 10 bases between. Per germline, CDR1 MNHEY and CDR2 SVGAGI. The CDR3 is 12 residues long. CDR3 in DNA: TGTGCCAGCAGCACCACAGGGACTGAAGCTTTCTTT. It translates to CASSTTGTEAFF.